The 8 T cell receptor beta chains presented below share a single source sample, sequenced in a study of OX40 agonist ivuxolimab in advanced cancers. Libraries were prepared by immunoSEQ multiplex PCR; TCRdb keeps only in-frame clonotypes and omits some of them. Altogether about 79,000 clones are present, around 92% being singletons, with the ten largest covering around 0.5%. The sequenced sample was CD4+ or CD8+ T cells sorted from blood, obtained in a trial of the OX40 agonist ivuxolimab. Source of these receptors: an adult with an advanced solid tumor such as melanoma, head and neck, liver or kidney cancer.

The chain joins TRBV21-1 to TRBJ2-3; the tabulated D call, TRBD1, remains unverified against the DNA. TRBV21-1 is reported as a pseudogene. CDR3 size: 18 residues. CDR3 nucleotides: TGTGCCAGCAGCAAAGAAGGGGGAAGGGGCCGGGGCACAGATACGCAGTATTTT. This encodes CASSKEGGRGRGTDTQYF.

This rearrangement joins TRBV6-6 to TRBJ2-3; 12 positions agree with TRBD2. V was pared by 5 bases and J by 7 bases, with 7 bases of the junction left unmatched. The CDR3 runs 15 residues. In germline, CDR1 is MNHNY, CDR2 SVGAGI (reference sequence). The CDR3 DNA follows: TGTGCCAGCAGTGACCTAGCGGGAGGGCCGAATACGCAGTATTTT. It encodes CASSDLAGGPNTQYF.

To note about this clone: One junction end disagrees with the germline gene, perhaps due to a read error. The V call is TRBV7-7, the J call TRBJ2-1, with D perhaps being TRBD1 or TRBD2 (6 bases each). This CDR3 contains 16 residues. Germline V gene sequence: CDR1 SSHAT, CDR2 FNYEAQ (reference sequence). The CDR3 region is CASSPRLGGSYNEQFF. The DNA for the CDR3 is TGTGCTAGCAGCCCCCGACTAGGGGGTTCCTACAATGAGCAGTTCTTC.

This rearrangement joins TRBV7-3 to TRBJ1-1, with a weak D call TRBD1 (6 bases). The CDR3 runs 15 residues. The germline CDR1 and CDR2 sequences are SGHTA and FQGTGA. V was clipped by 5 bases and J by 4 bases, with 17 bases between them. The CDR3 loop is CASSPRPGAGTEAFF. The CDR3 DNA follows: TGTGCCAGCAGCCCCCGTCCGGGGGCAGGCACTGAAGCTTTCTTT.

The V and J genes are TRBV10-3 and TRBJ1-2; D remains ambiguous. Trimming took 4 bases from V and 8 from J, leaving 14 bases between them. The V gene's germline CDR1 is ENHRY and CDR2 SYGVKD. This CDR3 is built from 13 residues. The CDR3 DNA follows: TGTGCCATCAGTGCTAACTCCCTTTTCGGCTACACCTTC. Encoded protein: CAISANSLFGYTF.

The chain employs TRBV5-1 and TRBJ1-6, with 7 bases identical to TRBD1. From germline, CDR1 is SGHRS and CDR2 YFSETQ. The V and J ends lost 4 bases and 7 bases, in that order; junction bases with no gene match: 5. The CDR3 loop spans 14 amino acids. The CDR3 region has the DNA TGCGCCAGCAGCCCCGGGACAGCGAATTCACCCCTCCACTTT. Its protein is CASSPGTANSPLHF.

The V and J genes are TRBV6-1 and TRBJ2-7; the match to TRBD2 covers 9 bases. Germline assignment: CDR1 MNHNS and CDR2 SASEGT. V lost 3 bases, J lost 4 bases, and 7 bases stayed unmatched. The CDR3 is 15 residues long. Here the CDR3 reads CASSDLGLATYEQYF. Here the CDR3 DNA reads TGTGCCAGCAGTGATTTAGGACTAGCGACTTACGAGCAGTACTTC.

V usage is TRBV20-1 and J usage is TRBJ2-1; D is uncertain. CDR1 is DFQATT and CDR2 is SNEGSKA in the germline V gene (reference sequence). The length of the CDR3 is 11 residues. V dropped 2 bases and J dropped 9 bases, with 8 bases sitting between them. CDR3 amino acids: CSARKVSEQFF. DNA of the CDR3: TGCAGTGCTAGAAAAGTTAGTGAGCAGTTCTTC.